This T cell receptor gamma chain was retrieved from a study of γδ T cells in repeated Plasmodium falciparum infection. As for the study in general: Some Malian samples span acute malaria episodes; others come from no-transmission periods.

TCRdb re-called clones from the multiplex PCR reads via CATT. Among roughly 27,000 gamma-chain clones listed, 2.5% to 3.5% were seen once. Details on this clone: Its specificity is not known.

V was clipped by 6 bases and J by 22 bases; unmatched bases: 24. The V gene's germline CDR1 is GITISATS and CDR2 ISYDGTV (reference sequence). The CDR3 is 16 residues long. Gammadelta T cells were flow-sorted from PBMC into Vgamma9/Vdelta2+ and Vdelta2-negative populations for bulk analysis. Study findings and constraints: Vgamma9/Vdelta2+ T cells showed a stable polyclonal repertoire with shared TCRgamma sequences.

The receptor comes from a pool of human donors (malaria-infected and uninfected, not separated). Sequences were obtained from gamma-delta T cells from blood. The genes are TRGV9 and TRGJP. As TCRdb names no J gene, one was assigned here on the basis of a DNA match to germline. CDR3 amino acids: CALWREGELGKSIKVF. The DNA of the CDR3 is TGTGCCTTGTGGCGTGAGGGGGAGTTGGGCAAAAGTATCAAGGTATTT.